This T cell receptor beta chain came from a study of tumor-infiltrating lymphocytes in primary liver carcinoma. About this clonotype itself: Its antigen is not identified.

TCR beta cDNA was made from around 520 ng total RNA with a constant-region primer. The TCR beta library was amplified through three nested multiplex PCR rounds in a modified ARM-PCR procedure. Two initial PCR rounds of about 9 cycles each paired TRBV1-TRBV30 forward primers with a C-beta reverse primer. TCRdb reprocessed the multiplex PCR reads with MiXCR, giving one entry per CDR3 protein. Of under 50,000 distinct CDR3 sequences detected, 60% to 85% appear once; the ten largest clones hold roughly 29%. The CDR3 runs to 15 residues. Germline-derived CDR1 and CDR2 are SNHLY and FYNNEI. J lost 5 bases, V lost 7 bases, and 9 bases had no gene match. The study co-extracted DNA and RNA from about 21-30 mg of unsorted bulk tissue. General study results and limits: Lesser overlap characterized tumor-adjacent and tumor-blood pairs relative to tumor region pairs.

The sequence was obtained from a man in his forties with primary liver carcinoma and hepatitis B virus infection. The sequencing sample was made of liver tumor tissue from sampling region 5. The subset was: tumor region T5, tumor centre. The genes are TRBV2 and TRBJ2-4, with TRBD2 matching 9 bases. CDR3 coding DNA: TGTGCCAGCAACCCCCCCCGACTAGCGGAAAACATTCAGTACTTC. Its protein product is CASNPPRLAENIQYF.